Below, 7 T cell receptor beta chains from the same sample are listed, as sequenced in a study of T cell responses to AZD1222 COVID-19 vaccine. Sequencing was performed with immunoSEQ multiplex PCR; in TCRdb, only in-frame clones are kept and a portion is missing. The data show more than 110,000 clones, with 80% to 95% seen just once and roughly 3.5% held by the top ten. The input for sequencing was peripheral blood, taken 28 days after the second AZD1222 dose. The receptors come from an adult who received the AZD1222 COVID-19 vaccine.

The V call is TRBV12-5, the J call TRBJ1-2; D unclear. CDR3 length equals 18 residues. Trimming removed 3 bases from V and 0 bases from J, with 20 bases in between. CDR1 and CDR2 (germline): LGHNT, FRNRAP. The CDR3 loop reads CASGLNLNSGVPNYGYTF. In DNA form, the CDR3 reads TGTGCTAGTGGTTTAAATCTCAATTCGGGCGTTCCTAACTATGGCTACACCTTC.

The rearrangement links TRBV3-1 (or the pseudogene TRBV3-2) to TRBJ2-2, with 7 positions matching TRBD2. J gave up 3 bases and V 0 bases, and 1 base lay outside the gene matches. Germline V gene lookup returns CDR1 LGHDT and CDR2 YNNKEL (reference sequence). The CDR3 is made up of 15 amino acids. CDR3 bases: TGTGCCAGCAGCCAAGAAGGGAGGGACACCGGGGAGCTGTTTTTT. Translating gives CASSQEGRDTGELFF.

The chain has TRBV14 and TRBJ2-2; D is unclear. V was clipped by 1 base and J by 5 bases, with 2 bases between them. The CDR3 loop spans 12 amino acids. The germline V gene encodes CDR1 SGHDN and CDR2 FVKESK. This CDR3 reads CASSQVTGELFF. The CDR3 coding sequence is TGTGCCAGCAGCCAAGTTACCGGGGAGCTGTTTTTT.

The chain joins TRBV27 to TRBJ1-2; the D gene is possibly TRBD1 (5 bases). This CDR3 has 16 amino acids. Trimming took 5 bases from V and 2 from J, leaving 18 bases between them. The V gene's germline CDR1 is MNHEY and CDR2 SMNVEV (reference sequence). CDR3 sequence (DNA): TGTGCCAGCAGTGTGAACCCAGGGAGTACGAACTATGGCTACACCTTC. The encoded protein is CASSVNPGSTNYGYTF.

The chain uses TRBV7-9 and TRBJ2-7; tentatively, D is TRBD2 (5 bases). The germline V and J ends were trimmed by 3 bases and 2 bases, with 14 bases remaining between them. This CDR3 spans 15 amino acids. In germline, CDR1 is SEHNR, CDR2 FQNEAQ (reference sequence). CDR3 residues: CASSLRAGLTYEQYF. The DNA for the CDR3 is TGTGCCAGCAGCTTGAGAGCCGGACTTACCTACGAGCAGTACTTC.

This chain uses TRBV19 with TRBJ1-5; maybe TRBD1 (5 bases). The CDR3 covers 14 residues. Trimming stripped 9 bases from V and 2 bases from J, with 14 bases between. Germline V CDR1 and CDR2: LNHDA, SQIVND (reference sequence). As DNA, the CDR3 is TGTGCCAGCCAGTTTGGGACGGGCAATCAGCCCCAGCATTTT. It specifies CASQFGTGNQPQHF. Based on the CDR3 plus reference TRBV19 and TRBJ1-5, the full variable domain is DGGITQSPKYLFRKEGQNVTLSCEQNLNHDAMYWYRQDPGQGLRLIYYSQIVNDFQKGDIAEGYSVSREKKESFPLTVTSAQKNPTAFYLCASQFGTGNQPQHFGDGTRLSIL.

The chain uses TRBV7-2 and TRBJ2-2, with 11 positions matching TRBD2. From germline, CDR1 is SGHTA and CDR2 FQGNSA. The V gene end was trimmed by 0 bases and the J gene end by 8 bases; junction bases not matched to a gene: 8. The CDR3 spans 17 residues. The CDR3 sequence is CASSLASGTSGWGELFF. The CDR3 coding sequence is TGTGCCAGCAGCTTAGCGTCCGGGACTAGCGGTTGGGGGGAGCTGTTTTTT.